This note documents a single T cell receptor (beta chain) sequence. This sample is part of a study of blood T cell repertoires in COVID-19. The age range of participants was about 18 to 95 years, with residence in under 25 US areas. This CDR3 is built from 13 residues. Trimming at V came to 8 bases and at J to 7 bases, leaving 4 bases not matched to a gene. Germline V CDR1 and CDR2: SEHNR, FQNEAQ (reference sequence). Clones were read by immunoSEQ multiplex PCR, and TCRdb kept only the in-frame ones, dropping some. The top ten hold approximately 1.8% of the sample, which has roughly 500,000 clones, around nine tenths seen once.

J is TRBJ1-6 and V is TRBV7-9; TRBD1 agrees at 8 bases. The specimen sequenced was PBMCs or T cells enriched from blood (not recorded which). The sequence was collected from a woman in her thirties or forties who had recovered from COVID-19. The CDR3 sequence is CASGGQGNSPLHF. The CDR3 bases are TGTGCCAGCGGAGGACAGGGCAATTCACCCCTCCACTTT.